The rows below give T cell receptor beta chains drawn from one sample of a study of tumor and adjacent non-tumor tissue in lung cancer. TCRdb re-called the multiplex PCR reads through MiXCR, storing one row per CDR3 protein. The sample has tens of thousands of distinct CDR3 sequences, about 60% seen once. Input material: lung tumor tissue. These receptors all come from a middle-aged man with non-small cell lung cancer. The CDR3 runs from the conserved cysteine through the conserved F or W. A D gene is named only where the DNA matches it firmly. Not every row has a clone size; where given, it reads once, few, many or a size class.

abundance: NA; v_gene: TRBV11-2; j_gene: TRBJ2-1; d_gene: TRBD2; CDR3nt: TGTGCCGGCAGCACCGGGACTAGCGGGGGGACCCAGGAGCAGTTATTC; CDR3aa: CAGSTGTSGGTQEQLF
abundance: NA; v_gene: TRBV12-3/TRBV12-4; j_gene: TRBJ1-3; d_gene: NA; CDR3nt: TGTGCCAACAGCCCAACGGGCCCTGGAAACACCATATATTTT; CDR3aa: CANSPTGPGNTIYF
abundance: NA; v_gene: TRBV29-1; j_gene: TRBJ2-1; d_gene: NA; CDR3nt: TGCAGCGGTGTGGGACATTGGTCCTACAATGAGCAGTTCTTC; CDR3aa: CSGVGHWSYNEQFF
abundance: NA; v_gene: TRBV11-2; j_gene: TRBJ2-5; d_gene: NA; CDR3nt: TGTGCCAGCAGCTCCACCTTGGGTGTAACAGAGACCCAGTACTTC; CDR3aa: CASSSTLGVTETQYF
abundance: few; v_gene: TRBV28; j_gene: TRBJ1-1; d_gene: TRBD1; CDR3nt: TGTGCCAGCAGTTTAACAGGGGGCACCACTGAAGCTTTCTTT; CDR3aa: CASSLTGGTTEAFF
abundance: NA; v_gene: TRBV20-1; j_gene: TRBJ1-5; d_gene: TRBD1; CDR3nt: TGCAGTGCAGGAACAGGGGGCATGAGCAACCAGCCCCAGCATTTT; CDR3aa: CSAGTGGMSNQPQHF
abundance: few; v_gene: TRBV6-6; j_gene: TRBJ1-6; d_gene: NA; CDR3nt: TGTGCCAGTTACGATGAGACGAGCTCCTATAATTCACCCCTCCACTTT; CDR3aa: CASYDETSSYNSPLHF
abundance: once; v_gene: TRBV7-8; j_gene: TRBJ1-6; d_gene: NA; CDR3nt: TGTGCCAGCAGCTTAGTCCAGGGTGTAGGCTCGCACCTCCACTTT; CDR3aa: CASSLVQGVGSHLHF
abundance: NA; v_gene: TRBV6-1; j_gene: TRBJ2-2; d_gene: TRBD2; CDR3nt: TGTGCCAGCACCCACATGGGGTTAGCGGGAGGTATCACCGGGGAGCTGTTTTTT; CDR3aa: CASTHMGLAGGITGELFF
abundance: NA; v_gene: TRBV11-2; j_gene: TRBJ1-3; d_gene: TRBD1; CDR3nt: TGTGCCAGCAGCTCCCGGAACAGGGGGCACACTGGGGGAAACATCATATATTTT; CDR3aa: CASSSRNRGHTGGNIIYF
abundance: many; v_gene: TRBV6-6; j_gene: TRBJ1-5; d_gene: NA; CDR3nt: TGTGCCAGCAGCTCCTCGGGGGCGGGTGGCAATCAGCCCCAGCATTTT; CDR3aa: CASSSSGAGGNQPQHF
abundance: NA; v_gene: TRBV24-1; j_gene: TRBJ2-5; d_gene: NA; CDR3nt: TGTGCCACCAGTGATTTTAAGGGGACCCAGTACTTC; CDR3aa: CATSDFKGTQYF
abundance: many; v_gene: TRBV30; j_gene: TRBJ1-4; d_gene: TRBD1; CDR3nt: TGTGCCTGGAGCGCAGGGACAGGGGTGCCGGGAGGAGAAAAACTGTTTTTT; CDR3aa: CAWSAGTGVPGGEKLFF
abundance: many; v_gene: TRBV12-3/TRBV12-4; j_gene: TRBJ2-1; d_gene: TRBD2; CDR3nt: TGTGCCAGCAGTTTAATGGTGGGAGGGGCCTACAATGAGCAGTTCTTC; CDR3aa: CASSLMVGGAYNEQFF
abundance: NA; v_gene: TRBV11-3; j_gene: TRBJ2-1; d_gene: TRBD2; CDR3nt: TGTGCCAGCAATGCCAGCGGAACTAGCGGGAGAGATGAGCAGTTCTTC; CDR3aa: CASNASGTSGRDEQFF
abundance: NA; v_gene: TRBV7-9; j_gene: TRBJ2-1; d_gene: NA; CDR3nt: TGTGCCAGCAACCGTTCTTCCTACAATGAGCAGTTCTTC; CDR3aa: CASNRSSYNEQFF
abundance: NA; v_gene: TRBV20-1; j_gene: TRBJ1-5; d_gene: NA; CDR3nt: TGCAGTGCTAGAGATCATGGACAGCATAGCAATCAGCACCAGCATTTT; CDR3aa: CSARDHGQHSNQHQHF
abundance: NA; v_gene: TRBV19; j_gene: TRBJ2-5; d_gene: NA; CDR3nt: TGTGTCAGTAGTCAGGACGGGACCGGGACCCAGTACTTC; CDR3aa: CVSSQDGTGTQYF
abundance: NA; v_gene: TRBV6-5; j_gene: TRBJ2-7; d_gene: NA; CDR3nt: TGTGCCTGCGGGGCCCCACCCTACGAGCAGTACTTC; CDR3aa: CACGAPPYEQYF
abundance: many; v_gene: TRBV28; j_gene: TRBJ2-1; d_gene: NA; CDR3nt: TGTGCCAGCAGTTTAGGGCGGCCCTACAATGAGCAGTTCTTC; CDR3aa: CASSLGRPYNEQFF
abundance: NA; v_gene: TRBV4-1; j_gene: TRBJ2-3; d_gene: NA; CDR3nt: TGCGCCAGCGGCCACCCTAGGGACGGTAGCAAGCCAGATATGCAGTATTTT; CDR3aa: CASGHPRDGSKPDMQYF
abundance: NA; v_gene: TRBV12-3/TRBV12-4; j_gene: TRBJ2-7; d_gene: TRBD1; CDR3nt: TGTGCTAGCAGGGGACAGGGGGGGTTCTACGGGCGGTACTTC; CDR3aa: CASRGQGGFYGRYF
abundance: large; v_gene: TRBV10-1; j_gene: TRBJ2-7; d_gene: NA; CDR3nt: TGCGCCAGCAGTGAAGGGTCTTCCTACGAGCAGTACTTC; CDR3aa: CASSEGSSYEQYF
abundance: many; v_gene: TRBV6-5; j_gene: TRBJ2-3; d_gene: NA; CDR3nt: TGTGCCAGCAGCCGACAGGATAGCACAGATACGCAGTATTTT; CDR3aa: CASSRQDSTDTQYF
abundance: NA; v_gene: TRBV11-3; j_gene: TRBJ2-7; d_gene: TRBD1; CDR3nt: TGTGTCAGCAGCTTAAGGTCAGGGGGCACCTACGAGCAGTACTTC; CDR3aa: CVSSLRSGGTYEQYF
abundance: few; v_gene: TRBV2; j_gene: TRBJ2-3; d_gene: TRBD1; CDR3nt: TGTGCCACGAGACAGGGGGCGGTATCGACAGATACGCAGTATTTT; CDR3aa: CATRQGAVSTDTQYF
abundance: many; v_gene: TRBV28; j_gene: TRBJ1-1; d_gene: NA; CDR3nt: TGTGCCAGCAGACAATCAGGGTATACTGAAGCTTTCTTT; CDR3aa: CASRQSGYTEAFF
abundance: few; v_gene: TRBV11-2; j_gene: TRBJ2-3; d_gene: NA; CDR3nt: TGTGCCAGCAGCTTAATGTCTTCTAGCATAGATACGCAGTATTTT; CDR3aa: CASSLMSSSIDTQYF
abundance: many; v_gene: TRBV12-3/TRBV12-4; j_gene: TRBJ2-7; d_gene: TRBD1; CDR3nt: TGTGCCAGCAGTCCAGGACAGGTAGGGGCCTACGAGCAGTACTTC; CDR3aa: CASSPGQVGAYEQYF
abundance: NA; v_gene: TRBV6-6; j_gene: TRBJ2-7; d_gene: TRBD2; CDR3nt: TGTGCCGGCAACCCAGGGGAGCGGGAGATCCACGAGCAGTATTTC; CDR3aa: CAGNPGEREIHEQYF
abundance: NA; v_gene: TRBV11-2; j_gene: TRBJ2-7; d_gene: TRBD2; CDR3nt: TGTGCCGGCAGCTTAGATCGGGGGGTCCCATACGAGCAGTACTTC; CDR3aa: CAGSLDRGVPYEQYF
abundance: many; v_gene: TRBV28; j_gene: TRBJ2-1; d_gene: TRBD1; CDR3nt: TGTGCCAGCAGTTGGGGACAGGGGCATTACAATGAGCAGTTCTTC; CDR3aa: CASSWGQGHYNEQFF
abundance: NA; v_gene: TRBV7-9; j_gene: TRBJ2-5; d_gene: NA; CDR3nt: TGTGCCGGCAGGCAGTGGGGCCCTGAGACCCAGTACTTC; CDR3aa: CAGRQWGPETQYF
abundance: NA; v_gene: TRBV10-2; j_gene: TRBJ2-7; d_gene: NA; CDR3nt: TGCGCTAGCAGTCCCGCTGGACCGCTCTCCTACGAGCAGTACTTC; CDR3aa: CASSPAGPLSYEQYF
abundance: many; v_gene: TRBV4-2; j_gene: TRBJ2-1; d_gene: NA; CDR3nt: TGTGCCAGCAGCCAAGGAAAAGGGGAACAGGGCAATGAGCAGTTCTTC; CDR3aa: CASSQGKGEQGNEQFF
abundance: NA; v_gene: TRBV28; j_gene: TRBJ1-3; d_gene: NA; CDR3nt: TGTGCCAGCAGCCCTACAGGAAGCCCTGGAAACACCATATATTTT; CDR3aa: CASSPTGSPGNTIYF
abundance: many; v_gene: TRBV20-1; j_gene: TRBJ1-5; d_gene: NA; CDR3nt: TGCAGTGCTAGCGATGCAGGGAGGAATCAGCCCCAGCATTTT; CDR3aa: CSASDAGRNQPQHF
abundance: NA; v_gene: TRBV20-1; j_gene: TRBJ2-3; d_gene: NA; CDR3nt: TGCAGTGCTAGAGCCTACTTTGGGGATACGCAGTATTTT; CDR3aa: CSARAYFGDTQYF
abundance: NA; v_gene: TRBV11-2; j_gene: TRBJ2-1; d_gene: NA; CDR3nt: TGTGAAAGCAGCTTAGACACCACCAGGAGGGGGCCGTTCTTC; CDR3aa: CESSLDTTRRGPFF
abundance: many; v_gene: TRBV21-1; j_gene: TRBJ1-4; d_gene: NA; CDR3nt: TGTGCCAGCAGCAAACCTGCAACTAATGAAAAACTGTTTTTT; CDR3aa: CASSKPATNEKLFF
abundance: NA; v_gene: TRBV5-6; j_gene: TRBJ2-1; d_gene: NA; CDR3nt: TGTGCCAGCAGCTTGGTCTGGATATCTTACAGTGAGCAGTTCTTC; CDR3aa: CASSLVWISYSEQFF
abundance: NA; v_gene: TRBV7-9; j_gene: TRBJ2-7; d_gene: TRBD1; CDR3nt: TGTGCCAGCAGCTTCGAGGGGGCGGGCGAGCAGTACTTC; CDR3aa: CASSFEGAGEQYF
abundance: NA; v_gene: TRBV2; j_gene: TRBJ1-5; d_gene: NA; CDR3nt: TGTGCCAGCAGCCGTCTAACCGATAGCAATCAGCCCCAGCATTTT; CDR3aa: CASSRLTDSNQPQHF
abundance: many; v_gene: TRBV2; j_gene: TRBJ1-1; d_gene: NA; CDR3nt: TGTGCCAGCAGTGAGGGGGGAAGGGGTGAAGCTTTCTTT; CDR3aa: CASSEGGRGEAFF
abundance: NA; v_gene: TRBV11-2; j_gene: TRBJ1-6; d_gene: NA; CDR3nt: TGTGCCAGCGGCCTCTCGGGACACAGCTATAATTCACCCCTCCACTTT; CDR3aa: CASGLSGHSYNSPLHF
abundance: NA; v_gene: TRBV11-2; j_gene: TRBJ2-2; d_gene: NA; CDR3nt: TGTGGCAGCAGCAATCCACTATGGGAGGCCGGTGAGCTGTTTTTT; CDR3aa: CGSSNPLWEAGELFF